This T cell receptor beta chain was captured by sequencing in a study of Ad26.COV2.S vaccination and SARS-CoV-2 variants. Trimming at V came to 2 bases and at J to 9 bases, leaving 11 bases not matched to a gene. The germline V gene encodes CDR1 MNHNY and CDR2 SVGAGI (reference sequence). This CDR3 has 15 residues. Here immunoSEQ multiplex PCR was the method, and the copy in TCRdb shows in-frame clones only, minus some. The sample carries 300,000 to 400,000 clones, about 92% recorded once. This receptor was identified in a human donor who had recovered from COVID-19. The source was peripheral blood, collected after recovery from COVID-19. The chain combines TRBV6-6 with TRBJ2-5, with TRBD1 matching 8 bases. The CDR3 DNA follows: TGTGCCAGCAGTTACGCTCGGCAGGGGGCAGGGGCCCAGTACTTC. It codes for CASSYARQGAGAQYF.